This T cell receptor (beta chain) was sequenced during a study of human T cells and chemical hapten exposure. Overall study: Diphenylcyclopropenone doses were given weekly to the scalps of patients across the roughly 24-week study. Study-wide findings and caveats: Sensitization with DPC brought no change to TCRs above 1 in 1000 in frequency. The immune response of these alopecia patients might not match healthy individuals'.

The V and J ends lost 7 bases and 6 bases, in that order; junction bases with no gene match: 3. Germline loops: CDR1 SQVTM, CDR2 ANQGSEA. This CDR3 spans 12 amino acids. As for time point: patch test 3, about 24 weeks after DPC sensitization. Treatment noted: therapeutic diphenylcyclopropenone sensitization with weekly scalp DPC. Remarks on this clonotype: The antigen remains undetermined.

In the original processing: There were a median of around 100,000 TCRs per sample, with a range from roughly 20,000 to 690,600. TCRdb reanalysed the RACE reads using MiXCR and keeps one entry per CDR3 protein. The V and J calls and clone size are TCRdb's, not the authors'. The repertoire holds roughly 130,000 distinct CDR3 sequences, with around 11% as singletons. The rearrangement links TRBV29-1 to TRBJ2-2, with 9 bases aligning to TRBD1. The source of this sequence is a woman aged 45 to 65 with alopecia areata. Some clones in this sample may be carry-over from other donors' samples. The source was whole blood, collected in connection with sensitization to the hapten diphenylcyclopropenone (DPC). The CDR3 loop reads CSAQGAPGELFF. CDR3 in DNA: TGCAGCGCACAGGGGGCGCCCGGGGAGCTGTTTTTT.